The clone carrying this T cell receptor beta chain is a singleton in its sample. Its antigen is not identified. Healthy donors had no documented immune events, such as infections, while sampled. TCRdb's copy holds only in-frame clones and misses some; the assay was immunoSEQ multiplex PCR. The sample includes 110,000 or so clones, 88% of them seen just once. The data derive from a study of identifying expanded T cells in peripheral blood. General observations from the study: Clone count variance between roughly 2-week samples rose with total template count.

CDR1 and CDR2 from the germline V gene are SGHRS and YFSETQ. Trimming shortened V by 2 bases and J by 4 bases, and 9 bases separated the two germline ends. This CDR3 is built from 13 residues. The clonotype originates from a person aged 18 to 75 in good health. The material sequenced was blood. The chain couples TRBV5-1 to TRBJ1-2, with D unresolved. CDR3: CASSLPSPYGYTF. CDR3 sequence (DNA): TGCGCCAGCAGCTTACCGTCACCCTATGGCTACACCTTC.